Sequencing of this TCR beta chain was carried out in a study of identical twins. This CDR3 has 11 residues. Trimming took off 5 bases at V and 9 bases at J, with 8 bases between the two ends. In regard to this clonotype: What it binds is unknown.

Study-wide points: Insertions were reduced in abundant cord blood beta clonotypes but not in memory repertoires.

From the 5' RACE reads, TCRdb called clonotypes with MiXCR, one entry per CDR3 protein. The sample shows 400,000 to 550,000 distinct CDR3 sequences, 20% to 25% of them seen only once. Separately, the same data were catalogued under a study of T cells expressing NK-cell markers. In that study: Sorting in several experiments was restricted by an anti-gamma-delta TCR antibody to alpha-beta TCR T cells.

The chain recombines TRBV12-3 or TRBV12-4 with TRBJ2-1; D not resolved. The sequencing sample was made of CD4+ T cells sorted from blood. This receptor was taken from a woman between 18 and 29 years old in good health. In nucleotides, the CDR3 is TGTGCCAGCAGTCCACGGACTGAGCAGTTCTTC. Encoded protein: CASSPRTEQFF.